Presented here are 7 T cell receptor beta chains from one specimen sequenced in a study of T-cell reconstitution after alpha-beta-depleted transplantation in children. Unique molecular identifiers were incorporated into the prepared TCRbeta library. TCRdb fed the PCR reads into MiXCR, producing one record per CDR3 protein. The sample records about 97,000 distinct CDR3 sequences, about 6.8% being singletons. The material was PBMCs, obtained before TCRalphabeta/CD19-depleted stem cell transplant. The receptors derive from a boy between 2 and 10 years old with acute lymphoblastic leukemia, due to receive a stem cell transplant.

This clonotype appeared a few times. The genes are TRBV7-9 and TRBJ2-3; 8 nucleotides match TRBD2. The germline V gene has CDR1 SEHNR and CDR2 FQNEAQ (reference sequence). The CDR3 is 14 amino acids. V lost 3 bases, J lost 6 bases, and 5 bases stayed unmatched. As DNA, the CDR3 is TGTGCCAGCAGCTTCGACGGGGGGGCCGATACGCAGTATTTT. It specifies CASSFDGGADTQYF.

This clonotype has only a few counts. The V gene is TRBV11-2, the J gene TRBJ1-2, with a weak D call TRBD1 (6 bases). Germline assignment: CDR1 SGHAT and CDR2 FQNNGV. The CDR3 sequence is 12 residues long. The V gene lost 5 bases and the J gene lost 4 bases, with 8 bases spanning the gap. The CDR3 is CASSPTGYGYTF. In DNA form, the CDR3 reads TGTGCCAGCAGCCCGACAGGCTATGGCTACACCTTC.

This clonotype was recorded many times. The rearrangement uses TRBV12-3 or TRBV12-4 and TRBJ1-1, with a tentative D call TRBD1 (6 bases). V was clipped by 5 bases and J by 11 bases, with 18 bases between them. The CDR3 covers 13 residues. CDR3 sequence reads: CASSPQGLYGAFF. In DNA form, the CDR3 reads TGTGCCAGCAGTCCGCAGGGGTTGTATGGCGCTTTCTTT.

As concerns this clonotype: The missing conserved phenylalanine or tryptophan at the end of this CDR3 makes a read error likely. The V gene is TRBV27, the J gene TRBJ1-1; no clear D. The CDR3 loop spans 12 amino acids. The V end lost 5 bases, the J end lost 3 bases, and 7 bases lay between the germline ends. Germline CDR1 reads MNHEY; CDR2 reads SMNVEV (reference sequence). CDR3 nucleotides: TGTGCCAGCAGTCACGGGGACACTGAAGCTTTCTAT. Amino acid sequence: CASSHGDTEAFY.

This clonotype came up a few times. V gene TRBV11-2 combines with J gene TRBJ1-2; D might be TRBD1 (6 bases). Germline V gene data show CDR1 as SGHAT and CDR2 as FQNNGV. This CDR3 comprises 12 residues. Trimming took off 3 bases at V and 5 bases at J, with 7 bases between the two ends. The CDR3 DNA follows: TGTGCCAGCAGCTTTACAGGGTATGGCTACACCTTC. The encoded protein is CASSFTGYGYTF.

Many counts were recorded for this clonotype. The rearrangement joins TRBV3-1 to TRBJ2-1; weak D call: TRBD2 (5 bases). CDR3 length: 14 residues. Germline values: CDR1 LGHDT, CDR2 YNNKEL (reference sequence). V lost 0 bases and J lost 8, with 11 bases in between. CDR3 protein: CASSQDPSFYEQFF. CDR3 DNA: TGTGCCAGCAGCCAAGACCCTAGCTTCTATGAGCAGTTCTTC.

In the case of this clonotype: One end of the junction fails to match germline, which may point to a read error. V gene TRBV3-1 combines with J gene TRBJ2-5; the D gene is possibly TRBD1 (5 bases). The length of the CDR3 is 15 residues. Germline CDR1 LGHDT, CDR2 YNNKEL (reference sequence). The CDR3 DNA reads TGTGCCTGCAGCCAAGGGGTCGGTGGGAATGAGACCCAGTACTTC. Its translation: CACSQGVGGNETQYF.